What follows are 18 T cell receptor beta chains derived from one specimen sequenced in a study of radiation and T cells in renal cell carcinoma. TCRdb's table, derived via immunoSEQ multiplex PCR, lists solely in-frame clones and lacks some. In the table there are about 77,000 clones, over 65% of which are singletons. The time point denotes: blood 4 weeks post-SBRT, at nephrectomy. Stated treatment: 15 Gy SBRT to primary tumor, nephrectomy 4 weeks later. The material was blood, obtained from a patient whose treatment included radiotherapy and nephrectomy. These receptors came from a woman aged 55-75 years with renal cell carcinoma.

The genes are TRBV7-9 and TRBJ1-2, with unresolved D. Germline lookup yields CDR1 SEHNR and CDR2 FQNEAQ (reference sequence). CDR3 length equals 11 residues. The V gene lost 11 bases and the J gene lost 5 bases, with 12 bases spanning the gap. CDR3 coding DNA: TGTGCCGGTCAAGGAGTTTATGGCTACACCTTC. As protein: CAGQGVYGYTF.

The chain recombines TRBV7-9 with TRBJ1-3; D unresolved. V shed 3 bases and J shed 6 bases, with 15 bases lying between them. Germline V gene lookup returns CDR1 SEHNR and CDR2 FQNEAQ (reference sequence). CDR3 length: 15 amino acids. CDR3 DNA: TGTGCCAGCAGCTTTGCACGGGCGAGAGAAAACACCATATATTTT. Residues: CASSFARARENTIYF. The full variable domain, rest sourced from reference TRBV7-9 and TRBJ1-3, is DTGVSQNPRHKITKRGQNVTFRCDPISEHNRLYWYRQTLGQGPEFLTYFQNEAQLEKSRLLSDRFSAERPKGSFSTLEIQRTEQGDSAMYLCASSFARARENTIYFGEGSWLTVV.

The V call is TRBV7-9, the J call TRBJ1-3, with unresolved D. CDR3 length equals 16 residues. The V end lost 1 base, the J end lost 0 bases, and 10 bases lay between the germline ends. In germline, CDR1 is SEHNR, CDR2 FQNEAQ (reference sequence). This CDR3 reads CASSLGSGSSGNTIYF. The CDR3 DNA sequence: TGTGCCAGCAGCTTAGGGAGCGGGAGCTCTGGAAACACCATATATTTT.

V and J are TRBV30 and TRBJ2-1, with D possibly TRBD2 on 5 matching bases. CDR1 and CDR2 from the germline V gene are GTSNPN and SVGIG (reference sequence). The CDR3 has 14 amino acids. Trimming pared 1 base from V and 5 bases from J, leaving 12 bases between. As DNA, the CDR3 is TGTGCCTGGAGTGAGACTACCTTACACAATGAGCAGTTCTTC. Translation: CAWSETTLHNEQFF.

This clone was observed a single time. This chain links TRBV6-5 with TRBJ2-7; 7 bases line up with TRBD1. V was clipped by 6 bases and J by 1 base; unmatched bases: 3. There are 13 residues in the CDR3. Germline values: CDR1 MNHEY, CDR2 SVGAGI. The DNA for the CDR3 is TGTGCCAGCAGAAAGACAGGGTCCTACGAGCAGTACTTC. This gives the protein CASRKTGSYEQYF.

The table lists this clone with a few counts. The chain couples TRBV5-4 to TRBJ2-7, with unresolved D. The CDR3 contains 14 residues. Germline values: CDR1 SGHNT, CDR2 YYREEE (reference sequence). Trimming shortened V by 4 bases and J by 3 bases, and 14 bases separated the two germline ends. CDR3 coding DNA: TGTGCCAGCAGCCCCCAGAACCGATTCTACGAGCAGTACTTC. This encodes CASSPQNRFYEQYF.

V is TRBV28 and J is TRBJ1-2; D remains unclear. This CDR3 region has 14 residues. V was clipped by 5 bases and J by 4 bases, with 14 bases between them. Germline V gives CDR1 MDHEN, CDR2 SYDVKM. Here the CDR3 reads CASSPGVLGYGYTF. CDR3 bases: TGTGCCAGCAGTCCAGGAGTTCTGGGCTATGGCTACACCTTC.

This chain uses TRBV5-1 with TRBJ2-1, with 10 bases that match TRBD2. This CDR3 comprises 16 residues. The V gene's germline CDR1 is SGHRS and CDR2 YFSETQ. The V and J ends lost 1 base and 3 bases, in that order; junction bases with no gene match: 4. The CDR3 reads CASSLSASGGYNEQFF. CDR3 nucleotide sequence: TGCGCCAGCAGCTTGTCGGCTAGCGGGGGCTACAATGAGCAGTTCTTC.

The chain uses TRBV7-9 and TRBJ2-7; 8 nucleotides match TRBD1. Germline trimming cut 3 bases from V and 6 bases from J; bases unmatched to any gene: 4. Germline V gene lookup returns CDR1 SEHNR and CDR2 FQNEAQ (reference sequence). The CDR3 runs 13 residues. In DNA form, the CDR3 reads TGTGCCAGCAGCTTTGACAGGGGAGGCGAGCAGTACTTC. Translating gives CASSFDRGGEQYF.

The CDR3 DNA sequence: TGCGCCAGCAGCCAAGCACAGGGGTACGGAGCTTTCTTT. Its protein is CASSQAQGYGAFF. This chain links TRBV4-1 with TRBJ1-1; 7 nucleotides align to TRBD1. V dropped 1 base and J dropped 10; count of bases not matched to a gene: 6. This CDR3 is built from 13 residues. Germline CDR1 MGHRA, CDR2 YSYEKL.

CDR3 sequence: CASSDGQGANYGYTF. CDR3 DNA sequence: TGTGCCAGCAGTGACGGACAGGGAGCTAACTATGGCTACACCTTC. The J gene is TRBJ1-2, the V gene TRBV28; TRBD1 agrees at 8 bases. The CDR3 extends over 15 amino acids. After removal of 5 bases from V and 0 bases from J, the junction contained 5 bases not matched to a gene. Germline V lookup: CDR1 MDHEN, CDR2 SYDVKM.

This chain uses TRBV10-2 with TRBJ1-1; D is unresolved. The germline CDR1 and CDR2 sequences are WSHSY and SAAADI. The CDR3 totals 16 residues. Trimming cost V 2 bases and J 0 bases, with 13 bases left between them. The CDR3 DNA is TGCGCCAGCAGTGAGCGGCAGCAAGTCATGAACACTGAAGCTTTCTTT. Encoded protein: CASSERQQVMNTEAFF.

V usage is TRBV5-1 and J usage is TRBJ1-1; D not certain. Germline V gene lookup returns CDR1 SGHRS and CDR2 YFSETQ. Deletions cut 0 bases from V and 7 bases from J, with 10 bases between. CDR3 length equals 13 residues. The DNA for the CDR3 is TGCGCCAGCAGCTTGGGGTCCGACTTTGAAGCTTTCTTT. This encodes CASSLGSDFEAFF.

The sample holds a few counts of this clone. This chain uses TRBV6-1 with TRBJ2-1; D not resolved. Germline CDR1 and CDR2: MNHNS and SASEGT. V lost 1 base and J lost 0, with 7 bases in between. This CDR3 comprises 15 residues. The CDR3, as DNA: TGTGCCAGCAGTGAAGGACCTAGCTCCTACAATGAGCAGTTCTTC. This sequence encodes CASSEGPSSYNEQFF.

This sequence joins TRBV4-1 and TRBJ1-1, with 8 bases aligning to TRBD1. CDR3 length: 14 residues. Germline V CDR1 and CDR2: MGHRA, YSYEKL. V lost 2 bases, J lost 7 bases, and 6 bases stayed unmatched. Here the CDR3 reads CASSQTTGTGEAFF. The CDR3 nucleotides read TGCGCCAGCAGCCAAACAACCGGGACAGGTGAAGCTTTCTTT.

The chain couples TRBV4-1 to TRBJ2-1, with D possibly being TRBD1 (7 bases). The CDR3 totals 16 residues. V was cut by 3 bases and J by 1 base, with 13 bases left in between. Germline loops: CDR1 MGHRA, CDR2 YSYEKL. CDR3 protein: CASSQPQGGSYNEQFF. The CDR3, as DNA: TGCGCCAGCAGCCAGCCGCAGGGGGGTTCCTACAATGAGCAGTTCTTC.

The rearrangement joins TRBV7-9 to TRBJ2-7, with a weak D call TRBD1 (6 bases). CDR1 and CDR2 from the germline V gene are SEHNR and FQNEAQ (reference sequence). CDR3 length: 14 residues. V was cut by 4 bases and J by 2 bases, with 12 bases left in between. The CDR3 bases are TGTGCCAGCAGCTCTTACGGGACACCCTACGAGCAGTACTTC. This translates into CASSSYGTPYEQYF.

V gene TRBV5-1 combines with J gene TRBJ1-2, with D possibly TRBD1 on 5 matching bases. Germline assignment: CDR1 SGHRS and CDR2 YFSETQ. The CDR3 spans 13 residues. With 4 bases removed from V and 4 bases from J, the gap between germline ends came to 11 bases. The CDR3 bases are TGCGCCAGCAGCCCCTACCAGGGCTATGGCTACACCTTC. Translating it yields CASSPYQGYGYTF.